The 3 T cell receptor beta chains in this list originate from one sample, sequenced in a study of blood T cell repertoires in COVID-19. Sequencing used immunoSEQ multiplex PCR; TCRdb keeps in-frame clones, though not all of them. There are 250,000 or so clones in the sample; around four fifths occur only once, and 4.2% lies in the top ten. Source material: peripheral blood. Receptor source: a man in his 60s with acute or convalescent COVID-19.

The chain employs TRBV7-9 and TRBJ2-7, with 12 bases identical to TRBD2. The germline V gene encodes CDR1 SEHNR and CDR2 FQNEAQ (reference sequence). The CDR3 covers 15 residues. J was trimmed by 6 bases and V by 0 bases; bases with no gene match: 3. CDR3 loop: CASSLAPSGRGEQYF. The CDR3 region has the DNA TGTGCCAGCAGCTTAGCGCCTAGCGGGAGGGGCGAGCAGTACTTC.

This chain uses TRBV7-9 with TRBJ1-1; no clear D. Germline V gene lookup returns CDR1 SEHNR and CDR2 FQNEAQ (reference sequence). The CDR3 runs 12 residues. Trimming cost V 3 bases and J 10 bases, with 12 bases left between them. The CDR3 DNA follows: TGTGCCAGCAGCTTGGACGGACTCCGAGCTTTCTTT. Amino acids: CASSLDGLRAFF.

The chain recombines TRBV15 with TRBJ1-6; a possible D gene is TRBD1 (5 bases). This CDR3 has 15 residues. V was shortened by 3 bases and J by 4 bases, with 10 bases between the two germline ends. Germline V CDR1 and CDR2: LNHNV, YYDKDF (reference sequence). CDR3 in DNA: TGTGCCACCAGCAGGCTGGGGGGTTATAATTCACCCCTCCACTTT. Translated, it gives CATSRLGGYNSPLHF.